One sample yielded the 24 T cell receptor beta chains listed below, sequenced in a study of blood T cell repertoires in COVID-19. Sequencing used immunoSEQ multiplex PCR; TCRdb keeps in-frame clones, though not all of them. The table has under 250,000 clones, around 84% seen once. Sequencing was performed on peripheral blood. The receptors shown here come from a woman between 65 and 79 years old with active or convalescent COVID-19.

The gene calls are TRBV7-2 and TRBJ2-7, with 9 bases matching TRBD1. The CDR3 extends over 15 amino acids. With 1 base clipped from V and 2 bases from J, the junction kept 3 bases outside the gene matches. Germline assignment: CDR1 SGHTA and CDR2 FQGNSA. CDR3 loop: CASSLVGTGTYEQYF. Here the CDR3 DNA reads TGTGCCAGCAGCTTAGTTGGGACAGGGACCTACGAGCAGTACTTC.

J is TRBJ1-1 and V is TRBV29-1, with TRBD1 identical over 7 bases. Germline V gene sequence: CDR1 SQVTM, CDR2 ANQGSEA. The CDR3 is made up of 17 amino acids. V shed 0 bases and J 5 bases; nucleotides not matched to a gene: 15. This chain's CDR3 is CSVEDSRGLMGRTEAFF. In nucleotides, the CDR3 is TGCAGCGTTGAAGACTCGAGGGGGCTGATGGGGCGGACTGAAGCTTTCTTT.

The chain has TRBV6-5 and TRBJ1-2, with a possible D match to TRBD1 (5 bases). Trimming stripped 6 bases from V and 5 bases from J, with 13 bases between. The length of the CDR3 is 13 residues. The germline V gene encodes CDR1 MNHEY and CDR2 SVGAGI. CDR3 region: CASSRTTAYGYTF. Here the CDR3 DNA reads TGTGCCAGCAGCCGGACAACGGCTTATGGCTACACCTTC.

The chain joins TRBV6-5 to TRBJ2-1; 7 nucleotides line up with TRBD1. The CDR3 is 15 residues long. Germline V gene lookup returns CDR1 MNHEY and CDR2 SVGAGI. Trimming removed 5 bases from V and 2 bases from J; junction bases left unmatched: 6. The chain's CDR3 is CASSTTQGPYNEQFF. CDR3 in DNA: TGTGCCAGCAGTACAACACAGGGGCCCTACAATGAGCAGTTCTTC.

The chain recombines TRBV20-1 with TRBJ1-6; D call uncertain. CDR1 DFQATT and CDR2 SNEGSKA come from the germline V gene (reference sequence). Between the trimmed V and J ends, which lost 3 bases and 9 bases, there was a span of 18 bases. This CDR3 comprises 15 residues. The DNA of the CDR3 is TGCAGTGCTAGTTTCTTCGGGCATGAGGGTTCACCCCTCCACTTT. Translation gives CSASFFGHEGSPLHF.

This clone was counted only a few times. The chain combines TRBV2 with TRBJ2-5; D remains ambiguous. Germline V gene sequence: CDR1 SNHLY, CDR2 FYNNEI. There are 13 residues in the CDR3. Trimming removed 7 bases from V and 4 bases from J, with 13 bases in between. The CDR3 loop is CASKSQVRETQYF. CDR3 nucleotides: TGTGCCAGCAAAAGCCAGGTGCGAGAGACCCAGTACTTC. Complete variable domain (other parts from reference TRBV2 and TRBJ2-5): EPEVTQTPSHQVTQMGQEVILRCVPISNHLYFYWYRQILGQKVEFLVSFYNNEISEKSEIFDDQFSVERPDGSNFTLKIRSTKLEDSAMYFCASKSQVRETQYFGPGTRLLVL.

The CDR3 nucleotides read TGTGCCAGCAGCGTAGCTGGGACAGGAGCCCTCTACGAGCAGTACTTC. This encodes CASSVAGTGALYEQYF. The chain recombines TRBV9 with TRBJ2-7, with 8 bases identical to TRBD1. V shed 0 bases and J 3 bases; nucleotides not matched to a gene: 8. Germline loops: CDR1 SGDLS, CDR2 YYNGEE. CDR3 size: 16 residues.

The rearrangement joins TRBV18 to TRBJ1-4; 9 positions match TRBD1. V shed 2 bases and J 3 bases; nucleotides not matched to a gene: 1. CDR1 and CDR2 (germline): KGHSH, LQKENI. The CDR3 is 15 residues long. The CDR3 spells CASSPGDRANEKLFF. CDR3 in DNA: TGTGCCAGCTCACCAGGGGACAGGGCTAATGAAAAACTGTTTTTT.

The V call is TRBV6-2 or TRBV6-3, the J call TRBJ1-1, with D possibly TRBD1 on 5 matching bases. Germline V lookup: CDR1 MNHEY, CDR2 SVGEGT. V was cut by 2 bases and J by 4 bases, with 11 bases left in between. This CDR3 comprises 14 residues. CDR3 loop: CASSYTRVSTEAFF. CDR3 nucleotides: TGTGCCAGCAGTTACACCAGGGTGAGCACTGAAGCTTTCTTT.

This chain uses TRBV11-3 with TRBJ2-2; TRBD2 aligns across 8 bases. V was pared by 8 bases and J by 1 base, with 6 bases of the junction left unmatched. This CDR3 region has 15 residues. Germline V lookup: CDR1 SGHNT, CDR2 YENEEA. The CDR3 spells CASASGGQNTGELFF. The CDR3 DNA is TGTGCCAGCGCAAGCGGGGGCCAGAACACCGGGGAGCTGTTTTTT.

This chain uses TRBV5-8 with TRBJ1-1; tentatively, D is TRBD1 (5 bases). V was pared by 4 bases and J by 11 bases, with 15 bases between. Germline V CDR1 and CDR2: SGHTS, YDEGEE. The CDR3 sequence is 12 residues long. The CDR3 loop is CASSLVTVRAFF. DNA of the CDR3: TGTGCCAGCAGCCTGGTGACAGTTCGGGCTTTCTTT.

This clone was detected only once. The genes are TRBV6-5 and TRBJ2-5; the match to TRBD2 covers 7 bases. V lost 8 bases to trimming and J lost 1 base; unmatched junction nucleotides: 10. Germline assignment: CDR1 MNHEY and CDR2 SVGAGI. The CDR3 is 15 amino acids. DNA of the CDR3: TGTGCCAGCGGTAGAGCGGGGCGCGGCCAAGAGACCCAGTACTTC. It yields the protein CASGRAGRGQETQYF.

On this clone: At the DNA level, this CDR3 is encoded by other sequences in the same sample as well. J is TRBJ2-7 and V is TRBV6-5; no clear D. The V gene's germline CDR1 is MNHEY and CDR2 SVGAGI. The CDR3 sequence is 12 residues long. Deletions cut 6 bases from V and 5 bases from J, with 11 bases between. The CDR3 nucleotides are TGTGCCAGCAGCCGGCGAGGCGACGAGCAGTACTTC. Amino acids: CASSRRGDEQYF.

This clone was seen a few times. The chain uses TRBV5-1 and TRBJ1-4, with a possible D match to TRBD1 (5 bases). The V and J ends lost 0 bases and 8 bases respectively, with 8 bases between them. The germline V gene encodes CDR1 SGHRS and CDR2 YFSETQ. The CDR3 is 13 residues long. The CDR3 here is CASSLEGSEKLFF. The DNA for the CDR3 is TGCGCCAGCAGCTTGGAGGGGTCCGAAAAACTGTTTTTT.

The chain links TRBV6-5 to TRBJ1-4, with TRBD1 matching 8 bases. The germline gives CDR1 MNHEY, CDR2 SVGAGI. With 6 bases clipped from V and 7 bases from J, the junction kept 10 bases outside the gene matches. The CDR3 totals 15 residues. CDR3 residues: CASRITGGTTEKLFF. Here the CDR3 DNA reads TGTGCCAGCAGAATCACAGGGGGGACGACTGAAAAACTGTTTTTT.

V gene TRBV11-2 combines with J gene TRBJ2-5; perhaps TRBD1 as D (6 bases). Deletions cut 2 bases from V and 1 base from J, with 11 bases between. The CDR3 length is 15 residues. From germline, CDR1 is SGHAT and CDR2 FQNNGV. The chain's CDR3 is CASSLTGQLQETQYF. CDR3 DNA: TGTGCCAGCAGCTTAACCGGACAGCTCCAAGAGACCCAGTACTTC.

The rearrangement uses TRBV7-9 and TRBJ1-4, with D possibly TRBD1 on 5 matching bases. Germline V gene sequence: CDR1 SEHNR, CDR2 FQNEAQ (reference sequence). Between the trimmed V and J ends, which lost 2 bases and 0 bases, there was a span of 10 bases. The CDR3 length is 16 residues. CDR3 region: CASSLFRAATNEKLFF. CDR3 in DNA: TGTGCCAGCAGCTTATTCAGGGCGGCAACTAATGAAAAACTGTTTTTT.

This clone was seen a few times. The CDR3 DNA follows: TGTGCCAGCAGCGTAGGAGTGGATGAGCAGTTCTTC. Its translation: CASSVGVDEQFF. The gene calls are TRBV9 and TRBJ2-1; D gene uncertain. CDR1 and CDR2 (germline): SGDLS, YYNGEE. V lost 0 bases and J lost 8, with 6 bases in between. The CDR3 covers 12 residues.

This rearrangement joins TRBV7-9 to TRBJ2-5, with D possibly being TRBD2 (5 bases). V lost 1 base, J lost 1 base, and 10 bases lay in between. The CDR3 contains 15 residues. The germline CDR1 and CDR2 sequences are SEHNR and FQNEAQ (reference sequence). CDR3 amino acids: CASSLGPGIQETQYF. The CDR3 bases are TGTGCCAGCAGCTTAGGTCCGGGAATCCAAGAGACCCAGTACTTC.

This rearrangement joins TRBV24-1 to TRBJ2-1; TRBD1 agrees at 7 bases. V shed 9 bases and J 9 bases; nucleotides not matched to a gene: 7. The CDR3 extends over 12 amino acids. The germline V gene has CDR1 KGHDR and CDR2 SFDVKD. The CDR3 DNA sequence: TGTGCCACCGCCCAGGGGGAAACTGAGCAGTTCTTC. This sequence encodes CATAQGETEQFF.

The chain recombines TRBV24-1 with TRBJ2-1, with 7 nucleotides matching TRBD1. Trimming removed 9 bases from V and 12 bases from J; junction bases left unmatched: 7. The CDR3 covers 11 residues. CDR1 and CDR2 from the germline V gene are KGHDR and SFDVKD. The CDR3 protein is CATEGGAGQFF. The CDR3 coding sequence is TGTGCCACCGAAGGGGGCGCGGGGCAGTTCTTC.

J is TRBJ2-1 and V is TRBV4-3, with D perhaps TRBD2 (6 bases). Between the trimmed V and J ends, which lost 5 bases and 4 bases, there was a span of 15 bases. CDR3 length equals 15 residues. Germline assignment: CDR1 LGHNA and CDR2 YSLEER. The CDR3 DNA reads as TGCGCCAGCAGCTTAGCGGTAACTTTTTACAATGAGCAGTTCTTC. Its protein is CASSLAVTFYNEQFF.

The rearrangement joins TRBV5-6 to TRBJ2-1; tentative D call: TRBD2 (6 bases). Trimming took 0 bases from V and 9 from J, leaving 10 bases between them. The CDR3 extends over 13 amino acids. Looked up from germline, CDR1 is SGHDT and CDR2 is YYEEEE. CDR3 coding DNA: TGTGCCAGCAGCTTGGCGGGGGTAGGTGAGCAGTTCTTC. Translating it yields CASSLAGVGEQFF.

J is TRBJ1-1 and V is TRBV6-2 or TRBV6-3; a weak D match, TRBD1 (6 bases). The CDR3 contains 12 residues. V gave up 5 bases and J gave up 6 bases, with 10 bases separating them. Germline V CDR1 and CDR2: MNHEY, SVGEGT. DNA for the CDR3: TGTGCCAGCAGTCACGGACAGCCTGAAGCTTTCTTT. Its protein is CASSHGQPEAFF.